This T cell receptor (beta chain) was profiled in a study of T cell responses to AZD1222 COVID-19 vaccine (dated by TCRdb to the early 2020s). For the wider study: TCR sequencing covered more than 230 trial participants: 207 given two doses of AZD1222 and 26 given two doses of MenACWY control vaccine. Trial participants were enrolled into age subgroups of 18-55, 56-69 and 70-plus years, which contained about 150, 28 and 57 TCR-sequenced participants, respectively. On the study overall, not on this receptor specifically: Most participants were white British and females outnumbered males, and the authors suggested that clonal diversity may have been underestimated. No day 14 peak-response samples were available, so repertoires were characterized only after the peak T cell response. CD4 TCRs associated with the vaccine covered the entire spike protein, and the dominant responses were in regions 160-218 and 743-854. Only a handful of AZD1222 recipients were SARS-CoV-2 seropositive at baseline, limiting conclusions about previously exposed vaccinees. The 56-69-year group was small, and its depth increase did not reach significance, likely because of low power. A significant rise in spike-specific TCR breadth and depth was observed after two AZD1222 doses relative to day 0 and relative to MenACWY recipients. Nearly half of unique spike-specific TCRs reportedly recognized epitopes outside regions mutated in the B.1.351 and B.1.1.7 variants.

Details on this clone: This clone's antigen is unknown. Within one base of it there is no much larger clone, and no base qualities were kept.

Reading from cysteine to phenylalanine, the CDR3 counts 15 amino acids. The CDR3 DNA has 45 bases and is translated from base 1. Per the germline V gene, KGHSH is the CDR1 and LQKENI is the CDR2. Between the V and J ends, shortened by 2 bases and 5 bases respectively, the junction contains 15 bases. The CDR3 regions of human TCRbeta chains were analyzed by immunosequencing. In the source study's methods: Repertoire TCRs were checked for matches against a reference library of SARS-CoV-2-specific TCRs that had been generated using the MIRA antigen-specificity platform. Breadth meant the fraction of unique TCRs that were SARS-CoV-2-associated, whereas depth meant the fraction of total T cells that were SARS-CoV-2-associated. Using the MIRA data, each spike-specific TCR was mapped to the spike region that the TCR reacts to and placed in a CD4 or CD8 class. Log10-transformed breadth and depth values were compared by one-way ANOVA with Sidak's multiple comparisons tests. TCRdb holds this immuneACCESS table with in-frame rearrangements only. Some clones are missing; in checked studies, unresolved V genes explain under half, and the rest has no known cause. That table gives V, J and clone size, and the DNA gave D and trimming. Within this sample are 200,000 to 250,000 clones, with roughly 94% of them counted one time only. The ten biggest clones cover around 1.7% of the sample.

Read against the paper, the sample's time point label means: about 28 days (+/-7) after the second vaccine dose. The treatment or condition label, as the study defines it: meningococcal conjugate vaccine given as trial control. The vaccinee samples were drawn from two UK trials, COV001 and COV002, one of which was a single-blind randomized controlled phase 2/3 trial testing AZD1222 (ChAdOx1 nCoV-19) in healthy adults. For TCRbeta chain sequencing, PBMC samples were collected from trial participants at day 0 and at day 28 after the second dose. The sequences come from peripheral blood, collected 28 days after the second dose of the MenACWY control vaccine. The TCR sequence derives from an adult who received the MenACWY meningococcal vaccine as a control. The rearrangement combines TRBV18 with TRBJ1-1; the D gene is not confidently resolved. The CDR3 protein is CASSPDSISDTEAFF. The nucleotide sequence is given as TGTGCCAGCTCACCAGACTCAATTAGCGATACTGAAGCTTTCTTT.